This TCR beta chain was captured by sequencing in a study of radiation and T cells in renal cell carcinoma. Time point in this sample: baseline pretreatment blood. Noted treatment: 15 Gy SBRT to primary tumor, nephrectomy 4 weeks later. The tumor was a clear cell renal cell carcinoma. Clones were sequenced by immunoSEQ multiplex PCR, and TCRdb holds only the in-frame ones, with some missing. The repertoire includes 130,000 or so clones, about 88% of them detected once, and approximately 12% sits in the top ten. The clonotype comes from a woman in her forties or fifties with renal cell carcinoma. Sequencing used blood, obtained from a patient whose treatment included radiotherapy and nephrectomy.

CDR3 residues: CASSWQGISTDTQYF. The DNA of the CDR3 is TGCGCCAGCAGCTGGCAGGGCATAAGTACTGATACGCAGTATTTT. The genes are TRBV5-1 and TRBJ2-3, with a tentative D call TRBD1 (5 bases). V lost 3 bases and J lost 6, with 17 bases in between. The V gene's germline CDR1 is SGHRS and CDR2 YFSETQ. CDR3 size: 15 residues.